This T cell receptor beta chain originates from a study of blood T cell repertoires in COVID-19. There are 16 residues in the CDR3. Germline V CDR1 and CDR2: PRHDT, FYEKMQ (reference sequence). V was clipped by 3 bases and J by 6 bases; unmatched bases: 11. The repertoire was sequenced with immunoSEQ multiplex PCR; TCRdb's copy has only in-frame clones and lacks some. Of over 75,000 clones listed, more than 65% are singletons. This chain joins TRBV13 and TRBJ2-1; TRBD2 aligns across 7 bases. Material: peripheral blood. The sequence was obtained from a man aged 70-80 years with acute or convalescent COVID-19. CDR3 in DNA: TGTGCCAGCAGCTTTTTGGGACTACCTCCTAGCAATGAGCAGTTCTTC. Protein: CASSFLGLPPSNEQFF.